These T cell receptor beta chains were read from a single sample in a study of blood T cell repertoires in COVID-19. The data were produced by immunoSEQ multiplex PCR, yet TCRdb's version contains in-frame clones alone and is incomplete. The table shows 80,000 or so clones, with less than 90% occurring only once. Material for sequencing was peripheral blood. All receptors derive from a human donor in a cohort sampled during active COVID-19. The CDR3 runs from the conserved cysteine through the conserved F or W.

cdr3_aa	v_call	j_call	cdr3_length
CASSPNTGAYNEQFF	TRBV18	TRBJ2-1	15
CASSLERQGAQPQHF	TRBV28	TRBJ1-5	15
CASSLSRASYEQYF	TRBV5-4	TRBJ2-7	14
CASSPRPGQGDTGELFF	TRBV11-2	TRBJ2-2	17
CASAVRASTDTQYF	TRBV5-1	TRBJ2-3	14
CAWRLTGTRGAFF	TRBV30	TRBJ1-1	13
CASWTGTQKILAFF	TRBV28	TRBJ1-1	14
CASSLSGRGYGYTF	TRBV28	TRBJ1-2	14
CAIRGPSGTHYEQYF	TRBV10-3	TRBJ2-7	15
CASSPGGQGAAYGYTF	TRBV18	TRBJ1-2	16
CATGYSNQPQHF	TRBV6-5	TRBJ1-5	12
CASSPSGNTEAFF	TRBV4-2	TRBJ1-1	13
CASSSLGEEGYTF	TRBV27	TRBJ1-2	13
CASSLSITGSYNEQFF	TRBV7-3	TRBJ2-1	16
CASSAEGTGVYEQFF	TRBV9	TRBJ2-1	15
CASSEQGSDTQYF	TRBV6-4	TRBJ2-3	13
CATSRQSYEQYF	TRBV28	TRBJ2-7	12
CASSPRLAGSSYEQYF	TRBV13	TRBJ2-7	16
CASRLQGADGNTIYF	TRBV6-5	TRBJ1-3	15
CASSPGLGQGTRDGYTF	TRBV18	TRBJ1-2	17
CASSEPGLGRNEQYF	TRBV27	TRBJ2-7	15
CASSQQVQETQYF	TRBV6-5	TRBJ2-5	13